This TCR beta chain was documented in a study of cytomegalovirus exposure and HLA in healthy donors. Study results and limitations: Reportedly, diagnosis of cytomegalovirus status by the classifier showed high specificity and sensitivity.

The donors were members of the validation cohort comprising over a hundred subjects, separate from the approximately 700-subject first cohort. About this clone itself: What it binds is not known.

J was trimmed by 4 bases and V by 8 bases; bases with no gene match: 14. The CDR3 is 17 residues long. Germline CDR1 reads KGHSH; CDR2 reads LQKENI. The repertoire was sequenced with immunoSEQ multiplex PCR; TCRdb's copy has only in-frame clones and lacks some. The data show around 60,000 clones, about 88% seen once. Sequencing was performed on PBMCs. The sequence came from a man aged 18 to 35 in good health and CMV-seronegative. The chain couples TRBV18 to TRBJ2-3; TRBD1 agrees at 11 bases. CDR3: CASAYPTMGQGADTQYF. For the CDR3, the DNA is TGTGCCAGCGCCTACCCTACAATGGGACAGGGGGCAGATACGCAGTATTTT. Using reference TRBV18 and TRBJ2-3 for the parts outside the CDR3, the full variable domain is NAGVMQNPRHLVRRRGQEARLRCSPMKGHSHVYWYRQLPEEGLKFMVYLQKENIIDESGMPKERFSAEFPKEGPSILRIQQVVRGDSAAYFCASAYPTMGQGADTQYFGPGTRLTVL.